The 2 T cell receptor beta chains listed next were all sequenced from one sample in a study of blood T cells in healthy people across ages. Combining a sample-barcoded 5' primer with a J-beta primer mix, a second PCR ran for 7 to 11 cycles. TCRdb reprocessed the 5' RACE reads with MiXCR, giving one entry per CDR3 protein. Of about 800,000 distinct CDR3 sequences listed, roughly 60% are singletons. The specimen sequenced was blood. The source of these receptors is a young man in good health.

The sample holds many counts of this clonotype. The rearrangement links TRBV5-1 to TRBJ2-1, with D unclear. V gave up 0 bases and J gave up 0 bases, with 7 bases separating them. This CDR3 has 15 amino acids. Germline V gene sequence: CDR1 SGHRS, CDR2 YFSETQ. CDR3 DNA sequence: TGCGCCAGCAGCTTGGACGGCGGCTCCTACAATGAGCAGTTCTTC. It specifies CASSLDGGSYNEQFF.

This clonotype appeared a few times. The CDR3: CSAREELAGEVDTQYF. For the CDR3, the DNA is TGCAGTGCTAGAGAAGAACTAGCGGGGGAGGTGGATACGCAGTATTTT. V is TRBV20-1 and J is TRBJ2-3, with 11 positions matching TRBD2. V dropped 0 bases and J dropped 6; count of bases not matched to a gene: 8. Germline V lookup: CDR1 DFQATT, CDR2 SNEGSKA (reference sequence). This CDR3 is built from 16 residues.